The rows below give T cell receptor beta chains drawn from one sample of a study of cytomegalovirus exposure and HLA in healthy donors. Clones were read by immunoSEQ multiplex PCR, and TCRdb kept only the in-frame ones, dropping some. The sample has roughly 100,000 clones, just under 75% seen once; the top ten hold roughly 2.6%. Source material: PBMCs. The origin of the receptors is a man aged 50 to 59 in good health and CMV-seropositive. The CDR3 runs from the conserved cysteine through the conserved F or W. Fields, in order: CDR3 length, clone size, J gene, D gene, V gene, CDR3 protein, CDR3 DNA. A D gene is named only where the DNA matches it firmly. Clone size, where shown, is once, few, many, or a class for clones that have expanded.

length: 13; size: -; J: TRBJ1-5; D: -; V: TRBV2; CDR3: CASGGENNQPQHF; DNA: TGTGCCAGCGGAGGGGAAAACAATCAGCCCCAGCATTTT
length: 15; size: once; J: TRBJ2-7; D: TRBD2; V: TRBV18; CDR3: CASSPGTSGTHEQYF; DNA: TGTGCCAGCTCACCCGGGACTAGCGGGACCCACGAGCAGTACTTC
length: 17; size: -; J: TRBJ2-3; D: -; V: TRBV4-1; CDR3: CASSQDGPTSSTDTQYF; DNA: TGCGCCAGCAGCCAAGATGGGCCCACTTCGAGCACAGATACGCAGTATTTT
length: 17; size: -; J: TRBJ2-4; D: TRBD2; V: TRBV7-3; CDR3: CASIRLAGGPGKNIQYF; DNA: TGTGCCAGCATTAGGCTAGCGGGGGGGCCAGGCAAAAACATTCAGTACTTC
length: 14; size: -; J: TRBJ2-7; D: TRBD1; V: TRBV5-4; CDR3: CASSLAQGAGEQYF; DNA: TGTGCCAGCAGCTTGGCGCAGGGGGCTGGCGAGCAGTACTTC
length: 14; size: -; J: TRBJ2-1; D: TRBD2; V: TRBV6-4; CDR3: CASSVGRSYNEQFF; DNA: TGTGCCAGCAGTGTCGGGAGGTCCTACAATGAGCAGTTCTTC
length: 18; size: -; J: TRBJ1-5; D: TRBD1; V: TRBV10-3; CDR3: CAISESFFRGLGNQPQHF; DNA: TGTGCCATCAGTGAGTCCTTCTTCAGGGGGCTGGGCAATCAGCCCCAGCATTTT
length: 13; size: -; J: TRBJ2-7; D: -; V: TRBV19; CDR3: CASSHRGGSEQYF; DNA: TGTGCCAGTAGTCACAGGGGGGGATCCGAGCAGTACTTC
length: 14; size: -; J: TRBJ2-2; D: -; V: TRBV27; CDR3: CASSLLQGGGELFF; DNA: TGTGCCAGCAGTTTATTACAGGGCGGCGGGGAGCTGTTTTTT
length: 15; size: -; J: TRBJ1-1; D: -; V: TRBV2; CDR3: CASSTTGLGSTEAFF; DNA: TGTGCCAGCAGTACCACCGGTCTTGGGAGCACTGAAGCTTTCTTT
length: 15; size: -; J: TRBJ1-1; D: -; V: TRBV2; CDR3: CASSEEGVPNTEAFF; DNA: TGTGCCAGCAGTGAAGAGGGGGTACCGAACACTGAAGCTTTCTTT
length: 15; size: -; J: TRBJ1-1; D: -; V: TRBV14; CDR3: CASSQDRRPSGEAFF; DNA: TGTGCCAGCAGCCAAGACCGACGGCCCTCGGGGGAAGCTTTCTTT
length: 16; size: once; J: TRBJ1-1; D: -; V: TRBV15; CDR3: CATSRDRGELVTEAFF; DNA: TGTGCCACCAGCAGAGACAGGGGCGAACTGGTTACTGAAGCTTTCTTT
length: 18; size: -; J: TRBJ2-3; D: -; V: TRBV21-1; CDR3: CASSKALLAERGADTQYF; DNA: TGTGCCAGCAGCAAAGCGCTTCTAGCGGAAAGGGGGGCAGATACGCAGTATTTT
length: 14; size: -; J: TRBJ2-5; D: TRBD2; V: TRBV7-6; CDR3: CASSPIAGAETQYF; DNA: TGTGCCAGCAGCCCCATAGCGGGAGCGGAGACCCAGTACTTC
length: 13; size: -; J: TRBJ1-6; D: -; V: TRBV7-2; CDR3: CASSMSYNSPLHF; DNA: TGTGCCAGCAGTATGAGCTATAATTCACCCCTCCACTTT
length: 17; size: -; J: TRBJ1-4; D: TRBD1; V: TRBV27; CDR3: CASSPRTGGFLTGKLFF; DNA: TGTGCCAGCAGTCCCCGGACAGGGGGCTTCCTTACCGGGAAACTGTTTTTT